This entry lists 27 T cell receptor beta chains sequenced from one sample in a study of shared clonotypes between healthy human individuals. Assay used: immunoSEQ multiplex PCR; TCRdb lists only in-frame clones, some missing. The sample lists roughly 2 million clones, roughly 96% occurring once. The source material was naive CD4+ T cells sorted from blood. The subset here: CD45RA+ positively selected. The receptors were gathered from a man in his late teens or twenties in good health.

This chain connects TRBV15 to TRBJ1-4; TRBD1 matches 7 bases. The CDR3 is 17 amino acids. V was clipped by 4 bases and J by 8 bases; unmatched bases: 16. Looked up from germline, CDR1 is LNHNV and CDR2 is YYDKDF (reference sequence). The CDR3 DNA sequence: TGTGCCACCAGCATAAGAGGGGGCGCGGGTTTGAGAGAAAAACTGTTTTTT. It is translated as CATSIRGGAGLREKLFF.

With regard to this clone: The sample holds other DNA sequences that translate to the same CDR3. This CDR3 reads CASSLGGLSNQPQHF. DNA of the CDR3: TGCGCCAGCAGCTTGGGGGGCTTAAGCAATCAGCCCCAGCATTTT. The chain carries TRBV5-1 and TRBJ1-5; D perhaps matches TRBD1 (5 bases). CDR3 length: 15 amino acids. Germline values: CDR1 SGHRS, CDR2 YFSETQ. V was clipped by 0 bases and J by 1 base, with 8 bases between them.

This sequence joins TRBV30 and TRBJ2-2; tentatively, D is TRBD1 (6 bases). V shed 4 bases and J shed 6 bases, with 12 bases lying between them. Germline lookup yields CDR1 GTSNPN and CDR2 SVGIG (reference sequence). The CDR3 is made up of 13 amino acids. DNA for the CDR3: TGTGCCTGGAAGAATCAGGGGTCCGGGGAGCTGTTTTTT. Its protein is CAWKNQGSGELFF.

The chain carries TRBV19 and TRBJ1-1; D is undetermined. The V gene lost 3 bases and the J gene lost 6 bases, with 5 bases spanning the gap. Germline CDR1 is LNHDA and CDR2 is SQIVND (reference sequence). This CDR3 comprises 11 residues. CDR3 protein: CASSISAEAFF. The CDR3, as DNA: TGTGCCAGTAGTATTTCCGCTGAAGCTTTCTTT.

CDR3 loop: CAGGRANTGELFF. CDR3 in DNA: TGTGCCGGGGGGAGGGCGAACACCGGGGAGCTGTTTTTT. The V and J genes are TRBV6-5 and TRBJ2-2; 7 nucleotides align to TRBD2. The CDR3 runs 13 residues. V was pared by 11 bases and J by 0 bases, with 3 bases of the junction left unmatched. Germline assignment: CDR1 MNHEY and CDR2 SVGAGI.

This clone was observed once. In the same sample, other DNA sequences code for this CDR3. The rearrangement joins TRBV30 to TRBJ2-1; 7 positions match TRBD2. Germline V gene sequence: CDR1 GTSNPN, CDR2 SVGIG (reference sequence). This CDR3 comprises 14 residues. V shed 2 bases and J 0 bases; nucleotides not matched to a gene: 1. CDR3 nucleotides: TGTGCCTGGAGTCGCGGGAGCTCCTACAATGAGCAGTTCTTC. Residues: CAWSRGSSYNEQFF.

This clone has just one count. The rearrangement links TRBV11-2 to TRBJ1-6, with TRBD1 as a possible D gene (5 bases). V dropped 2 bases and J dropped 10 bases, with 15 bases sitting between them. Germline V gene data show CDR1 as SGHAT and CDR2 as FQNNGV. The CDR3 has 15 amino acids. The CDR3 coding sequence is TGTGCCAGCAGCTTATGGACAACCTCGGGGTCACCCCTCCACTTT. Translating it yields CASSLWTTSGSPLHF.

CDR3 region: CASSFRLAGAPPSYF. Here the CDR3 DNA reads TGTGCCAGCAGCTTCCGACTAGCGGGGGCCCCACCCTCCTACTTC. The chain carries TRBV11-2 and TRBJ2-7, with TRBD2 matching 12 bases. CDR1 and CDR2 from the germline V gene are SGHAT and FQNNGV. The CDR3 has 15 residues. V lost 3 bases and J lost 13; bases outside the gene matches: 13.

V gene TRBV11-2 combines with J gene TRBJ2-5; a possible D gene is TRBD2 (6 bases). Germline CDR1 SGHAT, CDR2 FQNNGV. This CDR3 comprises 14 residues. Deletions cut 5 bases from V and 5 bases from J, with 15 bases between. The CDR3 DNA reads TGTGCCAGCAGCGGGCGGGGTTCCAGCGAGACCCAGTACTTC. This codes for CASSGRGSSETQYF.

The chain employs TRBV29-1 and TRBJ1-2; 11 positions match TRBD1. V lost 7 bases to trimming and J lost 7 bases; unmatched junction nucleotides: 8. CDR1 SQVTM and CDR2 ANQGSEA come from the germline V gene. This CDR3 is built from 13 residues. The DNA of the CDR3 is TGCAGCGACGGGACAGGGGGTTTAGGTGGCTACACCTTC. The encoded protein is CSDGTGGLGGYTF.

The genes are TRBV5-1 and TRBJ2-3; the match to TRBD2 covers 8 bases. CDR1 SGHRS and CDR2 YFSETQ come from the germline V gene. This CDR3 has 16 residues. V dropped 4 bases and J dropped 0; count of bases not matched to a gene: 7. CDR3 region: CASSQGTSWSTDTQYF. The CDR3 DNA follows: TGCGCCAGCAGCCAGGGGACTAGTTGGAGCACAGATACGCAGTATTTT. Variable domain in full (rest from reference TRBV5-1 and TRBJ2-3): KAGVTQTPRYLIKTRGQQVTLSCSPISGHRSVSWYQQTPGQGLQFLFEYFSETQRNKGNFPGRFSGRQFSNSRSEMNVSTLELGDSALYLCASSQGTSWSTDTQYFGPGTRLTVL.

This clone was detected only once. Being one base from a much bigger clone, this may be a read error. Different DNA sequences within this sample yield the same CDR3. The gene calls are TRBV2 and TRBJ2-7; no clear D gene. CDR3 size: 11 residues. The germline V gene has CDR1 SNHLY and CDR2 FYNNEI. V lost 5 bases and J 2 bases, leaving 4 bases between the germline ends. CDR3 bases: TGTGCCAGCAGTCGGACCTACGAGCAGTACTTC. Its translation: CASSRTYEQYF.

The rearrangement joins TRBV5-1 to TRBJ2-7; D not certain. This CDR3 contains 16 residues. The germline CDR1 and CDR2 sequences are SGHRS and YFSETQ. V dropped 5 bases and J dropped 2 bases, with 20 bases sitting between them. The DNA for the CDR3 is TGCGCCAGCAGGGGCTCCCGAAACAATCCAACCTACGAGCAGTACTTC. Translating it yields CASRGSRNNPTYEQYF.

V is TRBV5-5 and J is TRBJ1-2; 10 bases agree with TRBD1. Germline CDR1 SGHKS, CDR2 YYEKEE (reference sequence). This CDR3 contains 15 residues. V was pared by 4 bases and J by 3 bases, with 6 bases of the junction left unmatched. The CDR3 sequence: CASSPTGGADYGYTF. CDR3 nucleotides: TGTGCCAGCAGCCCGACAGGGGGCGCAGACTATGGCTACACCTTC. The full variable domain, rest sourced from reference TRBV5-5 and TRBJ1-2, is DAGVTQSPTHLIKTRGQQVTLRCSPISGHKSVSWYQQVLGQGPQFIFQYYEKEERGRGNFPDRFSARQFPNYSSELNVNALLLGDSALYLCASSPTGGADYGYTFGSGTRLTVV.

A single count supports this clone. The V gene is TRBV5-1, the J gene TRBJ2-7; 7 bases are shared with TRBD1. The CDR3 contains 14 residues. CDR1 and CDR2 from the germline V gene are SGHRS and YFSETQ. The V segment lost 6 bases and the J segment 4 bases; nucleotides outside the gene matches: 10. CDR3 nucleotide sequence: TGCGCCAGCACCCCCCTTACAGGGGATTACGAGCAGTACTTC. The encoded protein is CASTPLTGDYEQYF.

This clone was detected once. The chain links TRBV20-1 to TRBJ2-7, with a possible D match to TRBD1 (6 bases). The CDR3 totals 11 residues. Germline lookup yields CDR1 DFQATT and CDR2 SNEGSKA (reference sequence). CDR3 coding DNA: TGCAGCGGGGACACGGACTACGAGCAGTACTTC. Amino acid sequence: CSGDTDYEQYF.

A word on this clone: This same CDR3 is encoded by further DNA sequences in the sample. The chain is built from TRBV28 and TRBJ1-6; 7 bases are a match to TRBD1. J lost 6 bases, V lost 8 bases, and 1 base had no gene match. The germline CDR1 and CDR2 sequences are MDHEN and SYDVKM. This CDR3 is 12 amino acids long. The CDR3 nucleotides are TGTGCCAGCCGGGACAGTAATTCACCCCTCCACTTT. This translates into CASRDSNSPLHF.

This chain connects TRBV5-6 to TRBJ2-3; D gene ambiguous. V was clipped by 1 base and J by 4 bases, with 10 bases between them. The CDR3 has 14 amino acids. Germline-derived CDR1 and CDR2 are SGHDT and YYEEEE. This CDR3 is CASSLISIADTQYF. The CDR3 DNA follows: TGTGCCAGCAGCTTGATCAGCATAGCAGATACGCAGTATTTT. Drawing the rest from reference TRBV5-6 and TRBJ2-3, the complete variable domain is DAGVTQSPTHLIKTRGQQVTLRCSPKSGHDTVSWYQQALGQGPQFIFQYYEEEERQRGNFPDRFSGHQFPNYSSELNVNALLLGDSALYLCASSLISIADTQYFGPGTRLTVL.

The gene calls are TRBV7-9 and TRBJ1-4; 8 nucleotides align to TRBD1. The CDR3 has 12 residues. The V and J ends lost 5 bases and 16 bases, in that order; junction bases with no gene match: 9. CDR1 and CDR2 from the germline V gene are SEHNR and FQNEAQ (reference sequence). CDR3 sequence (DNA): TGTGCCAGCAGCAGGAATACAGGGGGGGCGTTTTTT. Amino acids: CASSRNTGGAFF.

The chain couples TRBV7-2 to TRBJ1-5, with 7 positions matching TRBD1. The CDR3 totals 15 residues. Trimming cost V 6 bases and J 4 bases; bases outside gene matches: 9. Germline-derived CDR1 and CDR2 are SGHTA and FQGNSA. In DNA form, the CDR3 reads TGTGCCAGCAGTAACGGTAGGGGGCCTAATCAGCCCCAGCATTTT. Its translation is CASSNGRGPNQPQHF. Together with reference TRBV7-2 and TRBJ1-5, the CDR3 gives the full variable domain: GAGVSQSPSNKVTEKGKDVELRCDPISGHTALYWYRQSLGQGLEFLIYFQGNSAPDKSGLPSDRFSAERTGGSVSTLTIQRTQQEDSAVYLCASSNGRGPNQPQHFGDGTRLSIL.

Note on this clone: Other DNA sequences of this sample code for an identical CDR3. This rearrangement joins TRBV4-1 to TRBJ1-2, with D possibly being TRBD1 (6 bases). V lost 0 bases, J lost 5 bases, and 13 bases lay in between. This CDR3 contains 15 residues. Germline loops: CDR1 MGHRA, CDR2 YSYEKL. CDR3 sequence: CASSQERGAGYGYTF. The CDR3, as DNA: TGCGCCAGCAGCCAAGAACGGGGGGCGGGATATGGCTACACCTTC.

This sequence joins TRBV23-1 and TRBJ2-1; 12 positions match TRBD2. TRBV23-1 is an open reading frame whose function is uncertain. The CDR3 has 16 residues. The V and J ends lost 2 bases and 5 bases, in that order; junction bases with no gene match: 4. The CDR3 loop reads CASSQASGRAHNEQFF. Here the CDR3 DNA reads TGCGCCAGCAGTCAAGCTAGCGGGAGGGCCCACAATGAGCAGTTCTTC.

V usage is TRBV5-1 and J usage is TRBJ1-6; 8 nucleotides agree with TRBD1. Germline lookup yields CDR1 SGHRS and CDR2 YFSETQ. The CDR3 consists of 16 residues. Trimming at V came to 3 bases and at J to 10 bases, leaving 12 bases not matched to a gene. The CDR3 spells CASSWEGQVESSPLHF. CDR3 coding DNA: TGCGCCAGCAGCTGGGAGGGACAGGTTGAATCCTCACCCCTCCACTTT.

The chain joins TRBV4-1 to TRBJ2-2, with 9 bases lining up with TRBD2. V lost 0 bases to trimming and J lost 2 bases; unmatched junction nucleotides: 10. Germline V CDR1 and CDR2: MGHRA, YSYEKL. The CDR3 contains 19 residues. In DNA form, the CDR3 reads TGCGCCAGCAGCCAAGAGGGAGGAACTAGCGGGTTAAACACCGGGGAGCTGTTTTTT. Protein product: CASSQEGGTSGLNTGELFF.

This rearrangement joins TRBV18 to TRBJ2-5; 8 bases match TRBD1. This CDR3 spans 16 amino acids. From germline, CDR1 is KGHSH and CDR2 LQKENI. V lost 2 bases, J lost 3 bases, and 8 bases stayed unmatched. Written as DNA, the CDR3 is TGTGCCAGCTCACCATCCGACAGGGGCTGGGAAGAGACCCAGTACTTC. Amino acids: CASSPSDRGWEETQYF.

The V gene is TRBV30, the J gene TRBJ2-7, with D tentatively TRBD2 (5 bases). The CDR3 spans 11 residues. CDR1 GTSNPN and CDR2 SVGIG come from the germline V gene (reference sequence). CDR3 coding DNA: TGTCCCGGGAAGTTAGAATACGAGCAGTACTTC. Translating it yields CPGKLEYEQYF. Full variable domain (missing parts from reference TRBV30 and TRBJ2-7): SQTIHQWPATLVQPVGSPLSLECTVEGTSNPNLYWYRQAAGRGLQLLFYSVGIGQISSEVPQNLSASRPQDRQFILSSKKLLLSDSGFYLCPGKLEYEQYFGPGTRLTVT.

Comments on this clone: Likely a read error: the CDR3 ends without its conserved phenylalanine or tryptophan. CDR3 sequence (DNA): TGTGCCAGTAGTATAGTAGGAAGGAGCGGGGAGCTGTTTTCT. It translates to CASSIVGRSGELFS. The V and J genes are TRBV19 and TRBJ2-2; D uncertain. Germline V gene lookup returns CDR1 LNHDA and CDR2 SQIVND (reference sequence). Trimming removed 1 base from V and 7 bases from J, with 10 bases in between. This CDR3 has 14 residues.